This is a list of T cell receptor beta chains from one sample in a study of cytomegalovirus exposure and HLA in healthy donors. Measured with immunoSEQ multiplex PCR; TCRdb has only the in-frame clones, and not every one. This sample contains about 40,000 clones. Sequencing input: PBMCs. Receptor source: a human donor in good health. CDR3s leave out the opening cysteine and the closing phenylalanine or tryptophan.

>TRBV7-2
ASSSGTSGGATDTQY
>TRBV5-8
ASNSGQKSSPLH
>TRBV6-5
ASRRGDRMNTEAF
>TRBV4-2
ASSPARAKNIQY
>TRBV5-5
ASSLAGGGNTQY
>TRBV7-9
ASRPGTGRTGELF
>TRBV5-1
ASSFGTPTSSYNEQF
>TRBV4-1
ASSQEGQAGTEAF
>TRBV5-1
ASSPGTGSDETQY
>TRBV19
ASSIPQGAGQPQH
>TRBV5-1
ASSEGQVYEQY
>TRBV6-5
ASSFNTGLDYGYT
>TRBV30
AWSQGAGTEAF
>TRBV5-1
ASSPLTGDDEQF
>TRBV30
AWSLSSGANQPQH
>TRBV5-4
ASSLASGGKTQY
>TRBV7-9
ASSLSRGLDGYT
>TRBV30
AWGSSGGFYEQY
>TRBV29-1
SVEERGFGLGYT
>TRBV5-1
ASSLAGQAGTGELF
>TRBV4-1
ASSQPGSGYGYT
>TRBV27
ASSLTGGFHNEQF